This TCR beta chain is drawn from a study of blood T cell repertoires in COVID-19. Here immunoSEQ multiplex PCR was the method, and the copy in TCRdb shows in-frame clones only, minus some. Here the sample spans about 190,000 clones, about 81% being singletons. V shed 0 bases and J 4 bases; nucleotides not matched to a gene: 5. CDR1 is LNHNV and CDR2 is YYDKDF in the germline V gene (reference sequence). This CDR3 has 15 residues. This receptor was obtained from a woman aged 60-70 years with COVID-19, enrolled during active disease. This chain links TRBV15 with TRBJ2-5, with TRBD1 identical over 7 bases. Sequenced material: peripheral blood. The CDR3, as DNA: TGTGCCACCAGCAGAGACCCGGGACAGACAGAGACCCAGTACTTC. Protein product: CATSRDPGQTETQYF.